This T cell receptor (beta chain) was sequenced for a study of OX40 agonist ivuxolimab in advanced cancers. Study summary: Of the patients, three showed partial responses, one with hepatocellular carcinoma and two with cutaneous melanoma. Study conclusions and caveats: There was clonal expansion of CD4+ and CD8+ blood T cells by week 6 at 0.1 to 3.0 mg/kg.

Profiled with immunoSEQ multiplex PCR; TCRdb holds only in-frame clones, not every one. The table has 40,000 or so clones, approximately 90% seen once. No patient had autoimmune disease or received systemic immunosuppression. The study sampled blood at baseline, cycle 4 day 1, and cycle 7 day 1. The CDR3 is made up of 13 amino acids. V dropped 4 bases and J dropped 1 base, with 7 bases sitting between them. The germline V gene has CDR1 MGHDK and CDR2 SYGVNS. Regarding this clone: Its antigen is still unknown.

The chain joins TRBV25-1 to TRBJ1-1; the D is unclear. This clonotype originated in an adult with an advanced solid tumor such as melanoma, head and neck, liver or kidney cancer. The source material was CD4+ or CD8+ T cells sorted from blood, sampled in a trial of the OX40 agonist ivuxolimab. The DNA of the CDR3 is TGTGCCAGCAGTGCGGGAGGGAACACTGAAGCTTTCTTT. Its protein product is CASSAGGNTEAFF. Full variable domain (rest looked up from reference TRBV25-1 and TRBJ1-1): EADIYQTPRYLVIGTGKKITLECSQTMGHDKMYWYQQDPGMELHLIHYSYGVNSTEKGDLSSESTVSRIRTEHFPLTLESARPSHTSQYLCASSAGGNTEAFFGQGTRLTVV.